The 8 T cell receptor beta chains presented below share a single source sample, sequenced in a study of T cells in Graves' hyperthyroidism and ophthalmopathy. TCR beta CDR3 sequences were amplified from RNA transcripts. First-round RT-PCR with HTBI primers amplified the TCR CDR3 region. TCRdb redid the calling of the multiplex PCR reads with MiXCR, one entry per CDR3 protein. The table shows 730,000 or so distinct CDR3 sequences, with around a sixth occurring only once. Sequenced material: blood. The receptors were sampled from a woman aged 50 to 65 with Graves' hyperthyroidism that later progressed to Graves' ophthalmopathy.

Many counts were recorded for this clonotype. V and J are TRBV11-2 and TRBJ1-1; no reliable D call. Germline V lookup: CDR1 SGHAT, CDR2 FQNNGV. The CDR3 totals 12 residues. Trimming left V 3 bases short and J 8 bases short, with 10 bases between. CDR3 coding DNA: TGTGCCAGCAGCTTGGCCGTGAGGGAAGCTTTCTTT. This translates into CASSLAVREAFF. Full variable domain (rest looked up from reference TRBV11-2 and TRBJ1-1): EAGVAQSPRYKIIEKRQSVAFWCNPISGHATLYWYQQILGQGPKLLIQFQNNGVVDDSQLPKDRFSAERLKGVDSTLKIQPAKLEDSAVYLCASSLAVREAFFGQGTRLTVV.

This clonotype was seen many times. The gene calls are TRBV27 and TRBJ2-2; unclear D gene. CDR3 length: 14 amino acids. The germline CDR1 and CDR2 sequences are MNHEY and SMNVEV (reference sequence). V lost 0 bases and J 7 bases, leaving 9 bases between the germline ends. CDR3 sequence reads: CASSLSAYGGELFF. Written as DNA, the CDR3 is TGTGCCAGCAGTTTATCGGCGTACGGCGGGGAGCTGTTTTTT.

This clonotype was seen a handful of times. The chain recombines TRBV5-6 with TRBJ1-1; a possible D gene is TRBD1 (6 bases). The CDR3 loop spans 15 amino acids. The germline gives CDR1 SGHDT, CDR2 YYEEEE. Trimming took off 0 bases at V and 1 base at J, with 10 bases between the two ends. This CDR3 reads CASSLADSQNTEAFF. The DNA of the CDR3 is TGTGCCAGCAGCTTGGCGGACAGCCAGAACACTGAAGCTTTCTTT.

This chain connects TRBV10-1 to TRBJ2-7; 11 bases are a match to TRBD1. Germline CDR1 and CDR2: WNHNN and SYGVQD (reference sequence). The length of the CDR3 is 15 residues. V was clipped by 5 bases and J by 3 bases; unmatched bases: 6. The CDR3 coding sequence is TGCGCCAGCAGTCAGACCGGGACAGGGGGCTACGAGCAGTACTTC. It is translated as CASSQTGTGGYEQYF.

This clonotype was seen many times. The DNA for the CDR3 is TGTGCCAGCAGCTTAGATCCGGCGGGAGGCACCGGGGAGCTGTTTTTT. Its translation is CASSLDPAGGTGELFF. The rearrangement links TRBV11-2 to TRBJ2-2, with 8 bases aligning to TRBD2. V was pared by 0 bases and J by 4 bases, with 4 bases of the junction left unmatched. The germline V gene encodes CDR1 SGHAT and CDR2 FQNNGV. There are 16 residues in the CDR3.

This clonotype came up a few times. This rearrangement joins TRBV6-1 to TRBJ1-3; D gene ambiguous. The CDR3 sequence is 15 residues long. V lost 6 bases and J 0 bases, leaving 12 bases between the germline ends. CDR1 and CDR2 from the germline V gene are MNHNS and SASEGT. CDR3: CASRPMQVSGNTIYF. The CDR3 nucleotides read TGTGCCAGCAGACCCATGCAGGTCTCTGGAAACACCATATATTTT.

The rearrangement links TRBV3-1 to TRBJ2-5, with 10 bases identical to TRBD2. Germline V gene sequence: CDR1 LGHDT, CDR2 YNNKEL (reference sequence). With V trimmed by 4 bases and J by 3 bases, 8 bases remained unmatched. This CDR3 comprises 16 residues. The CDR3 DNA sequence: TGTGCCAGCAGCCCCCCTAGCGGGAGCCTAAAAGAGACCCAGTACTTC. Its translation is CASSPPSGSLKETQYF.

V usage is TRBV12-3 or TRBV12-4 and J usage is TRBJ2-2; 8 nucleotides agree with TRBD2. The junction had 2 bases not matched to a gene; V was cut back by 1 base and J by 7 bases. CDR3 size: 14 residues. CDR3 DNA sequence: TGTGCCAGCAGTTTAGTCGGGAGGGACGGGGAGCTGTTTTTT. Protein: CASSLVGRDGELFF.